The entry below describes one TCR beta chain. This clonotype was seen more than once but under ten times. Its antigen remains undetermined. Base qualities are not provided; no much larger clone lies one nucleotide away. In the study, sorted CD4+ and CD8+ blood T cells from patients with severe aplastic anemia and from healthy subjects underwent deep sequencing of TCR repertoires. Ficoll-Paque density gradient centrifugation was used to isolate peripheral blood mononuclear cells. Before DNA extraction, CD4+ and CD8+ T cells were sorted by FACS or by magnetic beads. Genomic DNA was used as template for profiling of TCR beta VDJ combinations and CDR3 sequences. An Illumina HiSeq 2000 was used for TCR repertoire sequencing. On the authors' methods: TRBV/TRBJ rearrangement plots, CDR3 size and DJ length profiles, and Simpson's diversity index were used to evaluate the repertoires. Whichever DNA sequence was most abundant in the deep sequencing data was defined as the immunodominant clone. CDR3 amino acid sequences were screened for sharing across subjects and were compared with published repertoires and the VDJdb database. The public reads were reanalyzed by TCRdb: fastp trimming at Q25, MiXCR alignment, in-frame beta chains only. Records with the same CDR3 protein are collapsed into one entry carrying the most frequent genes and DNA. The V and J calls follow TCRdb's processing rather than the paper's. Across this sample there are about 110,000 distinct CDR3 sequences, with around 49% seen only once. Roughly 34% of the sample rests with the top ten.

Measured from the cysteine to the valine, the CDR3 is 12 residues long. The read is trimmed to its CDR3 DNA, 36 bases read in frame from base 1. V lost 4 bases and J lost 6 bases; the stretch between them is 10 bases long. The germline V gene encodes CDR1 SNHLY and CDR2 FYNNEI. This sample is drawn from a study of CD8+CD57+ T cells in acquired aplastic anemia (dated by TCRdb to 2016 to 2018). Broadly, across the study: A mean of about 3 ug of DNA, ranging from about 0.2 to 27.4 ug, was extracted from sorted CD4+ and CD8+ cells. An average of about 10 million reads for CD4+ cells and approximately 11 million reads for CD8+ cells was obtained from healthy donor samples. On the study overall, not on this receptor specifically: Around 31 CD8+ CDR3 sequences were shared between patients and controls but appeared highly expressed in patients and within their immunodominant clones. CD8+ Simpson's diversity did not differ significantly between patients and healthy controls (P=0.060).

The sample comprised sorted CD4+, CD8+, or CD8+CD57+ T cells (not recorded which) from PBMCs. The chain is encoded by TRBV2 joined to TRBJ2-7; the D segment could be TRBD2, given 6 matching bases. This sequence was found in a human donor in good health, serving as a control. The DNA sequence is TGTGCCAGCAGTGCGGAGGGCCCCGAGCAGTACGTC. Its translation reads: CASSAEGPEQYV.